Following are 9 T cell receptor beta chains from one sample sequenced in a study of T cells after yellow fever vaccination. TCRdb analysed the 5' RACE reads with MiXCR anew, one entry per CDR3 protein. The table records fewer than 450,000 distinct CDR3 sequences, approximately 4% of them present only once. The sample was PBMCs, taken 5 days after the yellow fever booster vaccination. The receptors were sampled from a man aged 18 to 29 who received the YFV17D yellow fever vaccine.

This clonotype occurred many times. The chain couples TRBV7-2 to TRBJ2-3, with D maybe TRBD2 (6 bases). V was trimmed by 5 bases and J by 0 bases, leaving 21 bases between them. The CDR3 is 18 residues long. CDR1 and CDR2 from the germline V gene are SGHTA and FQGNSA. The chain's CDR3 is CASSRGTTGGASTDTQYF. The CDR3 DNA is TGTGCCAGCAGCCGGGGGACCACAGGTGGGGCGAGCACAGATACGCAGTATTTT.

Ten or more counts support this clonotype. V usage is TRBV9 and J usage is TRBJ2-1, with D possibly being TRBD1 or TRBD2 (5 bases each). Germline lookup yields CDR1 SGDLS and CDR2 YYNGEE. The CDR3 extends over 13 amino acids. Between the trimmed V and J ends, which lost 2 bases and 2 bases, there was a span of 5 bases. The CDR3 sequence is CASSVGAYNEQFF. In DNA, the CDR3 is TGTGCCAGCAGCGTGGGGGCCTACAATGAGCAGTTCTTC.

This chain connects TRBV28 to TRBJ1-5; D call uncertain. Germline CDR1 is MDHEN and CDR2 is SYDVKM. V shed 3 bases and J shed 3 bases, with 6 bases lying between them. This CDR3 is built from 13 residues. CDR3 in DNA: TGTGCCAGCAGTTTTTCCACCAATCAGCCCCAGCATTTT. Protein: CASSFSTNQPQHF.

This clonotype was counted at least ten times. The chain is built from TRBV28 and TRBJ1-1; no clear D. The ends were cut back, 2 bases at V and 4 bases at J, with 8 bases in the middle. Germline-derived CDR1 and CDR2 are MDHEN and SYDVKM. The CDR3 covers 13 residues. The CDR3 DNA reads TGTGCCAGCAGTTTAAGGGAGGGCACTGAAGCTTTCTTT. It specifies CASSLREGTEAFF. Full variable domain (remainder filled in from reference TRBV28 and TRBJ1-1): DVKVTQSSRYLVKRTGEKVFLECVQDMDHENMFWYRQDPGLGLRLIYFSYDVKMKEKGDIPEGYSVSREKKERFSLILESASTNQTSMYLCASSLREGTEAFFGQGTRLTVV.

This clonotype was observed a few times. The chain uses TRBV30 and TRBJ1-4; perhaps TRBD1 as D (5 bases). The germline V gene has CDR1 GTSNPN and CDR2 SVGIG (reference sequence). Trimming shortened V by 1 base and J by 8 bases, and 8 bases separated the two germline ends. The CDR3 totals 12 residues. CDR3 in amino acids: CAWSGGDEKLFF. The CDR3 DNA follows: TGTGCCTGGAGTGGTGGGGACGAAAAACTGTTTTTT.

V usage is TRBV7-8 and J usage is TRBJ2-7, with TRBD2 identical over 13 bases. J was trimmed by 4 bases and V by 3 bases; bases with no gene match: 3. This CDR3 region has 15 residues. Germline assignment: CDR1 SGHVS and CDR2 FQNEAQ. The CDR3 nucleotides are TGTGCCAGCAGCTTGACTAGCGGGGGGACGTACGAGCAGTACTTC. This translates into CASSLTSGGTYEQYF.

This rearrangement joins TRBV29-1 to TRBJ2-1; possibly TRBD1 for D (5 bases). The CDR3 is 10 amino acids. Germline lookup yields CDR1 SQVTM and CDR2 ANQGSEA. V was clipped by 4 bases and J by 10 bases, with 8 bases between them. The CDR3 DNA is TGCAGCGTTGCCCAGGGAGAGCAGTTCTTC. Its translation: CSVAQGEQFF.

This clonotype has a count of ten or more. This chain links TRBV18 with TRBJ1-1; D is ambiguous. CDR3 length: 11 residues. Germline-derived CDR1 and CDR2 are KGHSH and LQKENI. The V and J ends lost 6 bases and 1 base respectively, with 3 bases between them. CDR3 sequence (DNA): TGTGCCAGCTCTCAGAACACTGAAGCTTTCTTT. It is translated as CASSQNTEAFF.

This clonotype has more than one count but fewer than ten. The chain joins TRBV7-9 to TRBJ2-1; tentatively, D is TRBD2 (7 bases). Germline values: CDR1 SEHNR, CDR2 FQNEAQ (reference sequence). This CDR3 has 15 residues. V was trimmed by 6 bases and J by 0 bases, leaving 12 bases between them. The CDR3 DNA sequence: TGTGCCAGCAGGGGGGGGGCGAGCTCCTACAATGAGCAGTTCTTC. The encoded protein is CASRGGASSYNEQFF.